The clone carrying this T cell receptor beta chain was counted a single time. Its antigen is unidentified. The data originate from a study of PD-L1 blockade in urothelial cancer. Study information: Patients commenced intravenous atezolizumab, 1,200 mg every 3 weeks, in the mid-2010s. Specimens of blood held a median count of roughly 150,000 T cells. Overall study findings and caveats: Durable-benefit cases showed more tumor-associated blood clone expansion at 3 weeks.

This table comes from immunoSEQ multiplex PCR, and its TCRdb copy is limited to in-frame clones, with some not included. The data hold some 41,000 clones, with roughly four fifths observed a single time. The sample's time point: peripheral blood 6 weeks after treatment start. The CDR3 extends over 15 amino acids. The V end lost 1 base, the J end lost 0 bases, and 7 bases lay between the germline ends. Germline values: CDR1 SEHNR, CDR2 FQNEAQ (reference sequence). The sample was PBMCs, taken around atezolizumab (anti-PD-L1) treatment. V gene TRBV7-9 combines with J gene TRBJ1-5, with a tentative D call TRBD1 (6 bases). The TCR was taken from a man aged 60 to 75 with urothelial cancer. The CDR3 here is CASSLGTDSNQPQHF. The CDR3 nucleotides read TGTGCCAGCAGCTTAGGGACAGATAGCAATCAGCCCCAGCATTTT.